One sample yielded the 14 T cell receptor beta chains listed below, sequenced in a study of T cell responses to AZD1222 COVID-19 vaccine. Generated by immunoSEQ multiplex PCR, the TCRdb table keeps only in-frame clones and is missing some. This table holds some 150,000 clones, roughly 90% found once. This specimen was peripheral blood, taken on day 0 of AZD1222 vaccination. All receptors come from an adult in good health.

J is TRBJ1-2 and V is TRBV4-1; no firm D call. Germline V lookup: CDR1 MGHRA, CDR2 YSYEKL. The CDR3 spans 15 residues. Deletions cut 2 bases from V and 0 bases from J, with 10 bases between. The CDR3 protein is CASSQTPGANYGYTF. CDR3 DNA: TGCGCCAGCAGCCAAACCCCGGGAGCTAACTATGGCTACACCTTC.

This clone was seen a single time. V usage is TRBV28 and J usage is TRBJ1-5; D possibly corresponds to TRBD1 (6 bases). The CDR3 totals 16 residues. Trimming cost V 8 bases and J 6 bases, with 23 bases left between them. Germline loops: CDR1 MDHEN, CDR2 SYDVKM. The CDR3 region is CASGFPDGVGGQPQHF. The CDR3 bases are TGTGCCAGCGGCTTCCCAGACGGTGTAGGGGGTCAGCCCCAGCATTTT. Full variable domain (rest looked up from reference TRBV28 and TRBJ1-5): DVKVTQSSRYLVKRTGEKVFLECVQDMDHENMFWYRQDPGLGLRLIYFSYDVKMKEKGDIPEGYSVSREKKERFSLILESASTNQTSMYLCASGFPDGVGGQPQHFGDGTRLSIL.

V usage is TRBV19 and J usage is TRBJ2-7; D possibly matches TRBD1 or TRBD2 (5 bases each). Germline-derived CDR1 and CDR2 are LNHDA and SQIVND (reference sequence). V lost 6 bases and J 1 base, leaving 16 bases between the germline ends. CDR3 size: 15 residues. The CDR3 sequence is CASRGLRDGSYEQYF. The CDR3 nucleotides are TGTGCCAGTAGGGGGCTGAGGGACGGATCCTACGAGCAGTACTTC.

This chain links TRBV6-2 or TRBV6-3 with TRBJ2-7, with D unclear. The CDR3 contains 11 residues. V lost 2 bases and J lost 3, with 2 bases in between. Looked up from germline, CDR1 is MNHEY and CDR2 is SVGEGT. The CDR3 DNA sequence: TGTGCCAGCAGTTACGACTACGAGCAGTACTTC. Translated: CASSYDYEQYF.

In DNA, the CDR3 is TGTGCCAGTAGTATCACACGAACTAGCACAGATACGCAGTATTTT. Residues: CASSITRTSTDTQYF. The chain recombines TRBV19 with TRBJ2-3; D remains ambiguous. V was trimmed by 3 bases and J by 0 bases, leaving 10 bases between them. The CDR3 runs to 15 residues. Germline values: CDR1 LNHDA, CDR2 SQIVND (reference sequence).

The J gene is TRBJ1-1, the V gene TRBV7-2; TRBD1 might be the D (6 bases). CDR3 length: 14 amino acids. Trimming took off 4 bases at V and 1 base at J, with 10 bases between the two ends. Germline loops: CDR1 SGHTA, CDR2 FQGNSA. DNA of the CDR3: TGTGCCAGCAGCTCCCGGACAGCGAACACTGAAGCTTTCTTT. Its translation is CASSSRTANTEAFF.

The rearrangement links TRBV11-1 to TRBJ2-1; 10 positions agree with TRBD1. CDR3 length equals 16 residues. V trimming: 2 bases; J trimming: 5 bases; junction bases outside the gene matches: 6. Germline CDR1 is SGHAT and CDR2 is FQDESV (reference sequence). CDR3: CASSLSTGGVHNEQFF. Written as DNA, the CDR3 is TGTGCCAGCAGCTTATCGACAGGGGGCGTCCACAATGAGCAGTTCTTC.

The chain couples TRBV5-4 to TRBJ1-6; D gene ambiguous. There are 15 residues in the CDR3. V was shortened by 4 bases and J by 0 bases, with 8 bases between the two germline ends. Germline CDR1 reads SGHNT; CDR2 reads YYREEE (reference sequence). The DNA for the CDR3 is TGTGCCAGCAGCCCAGTGAGCTCCTATAATTCACCCCTCCACTTT. This translates into CASSPVSSYNSPLHF.

The chain uses TRBV15 and TRBJ2-7; D may match TRBD1 or TRBD2 (6 bases each). This CDR3 spans 15 amino acids. The germline V gene has CDR1 LNHNV and CDR2 YYDKDF (reference sequence). With 8 bases removed from V and 0 bases from J, the gap between germline ends came to 17 bases. The CDR3: CATEEGVLSSYEQYF. CDR3 DNA: TGTGCCACCGAGGAGGGGGTCTTATCCTCCTACGAGCAGTACTTC.

V and J are TRBV7-8 and TRBJ1-5, with no clear D. The CDR3 totals 14 residues. Germline values: CDR1 SGHVS, CDR2 FQNEAQ. Trimming stripped 1 base from V and 5 bases from J, with 9 bases between. This CDR3 is CASSLDLGDQPQHF. CDR3 sequence (DNA): TGTGCCAGCAGCTTAGATCTCGGAGATCAGCCCCAGCATTTT.

The rearrangement links TRBV7-8 to TRBJ1-1; 7 bases are shared with TRBD1. V dropped 7 bases and J dropped 0; count of bases not matched to a gene: 5. CDR1 and CDR2 from the germline V gene are SGHVS and FQNEAQ. This CDR3 spans 14 amino acids. The CDR3 loop reads CASTGQAMNTEAFF. The CDR3 DNA sequence: TGTGCCAGCACCGGACAGGCCATGAACACTGAAGCTTTCTTT.

This chain links TRBV15 with TRBJ2-3; D ambiguous. Germline V gene sequence: CDR1 LNHNV, CDR2 YYDKDF (reference sequence). This CDR3 comprises 15 residues. The V and J ends lost 0 bases and 11 bases respectively, with 18 bases between them. The DNA of the CDR3 is TGTGCCACCAGCAGAGACTCTAGTGGCCTACTTGGGCAGTATTTT. Translating it yields CATSRDSSGLLGQYF.

J is TRBJ1-2 and V is TRBV28; possibly TRBD1 for D (5 bases). Trimming left V 10 bases short and J 7 bases short, with 13 bases between. The CDR3 spans 11 residues. Germline CDR1 reads MDHEN; CDR2 reads SYDVKM. CDR3 region: CATREGAGYTF. In DNA, the CDR3 is TGTGCCACGCGCGAAGGGGCTGGCTACACCTTC.

The chain uses TRBV5-4 and TRBJ1-2; D not resolved. The CDR3 is 12 amino acids. V gave up 1 base and J gave up 8 bases, with 9 bases separating them. The germline V gene encodes CDR1 SGHNT and CDR2 YYREEE (reference sequence). CDR3 region: CASSLSALGYTF. The CDR3 DNA follows: TGTGCCAGCAGCTTGTCGGCGTTGGGCTACACCTTC.